This TCR beta chain was captured in a study of OX40 agonist ivuxolimab in advanced cancers. On the study more broadly: The study reported partial responses in three patients: one hepatocellular carcinoma, two cutaneous melanoma.

The germline V gene encodes CDR1 SGHRS and CDR2 YFSETQ. Trimming removed 2 bases at V and 7 bases at J, with 16 bases between. The CDR3 sequence is 15 residues long. This table comes from immunoSEQ multiplex PCR, and its TCRdb copy is limited to in-frame clones, with some not included. The profile shows about 75,000 clones, about 88% of them singletons. This TCR was recovered from an adult with an advanced solid tumor such as melanoma, head and neck, liver or kidney cancer. The material sequenced was CD4+ or CD8+ T cells sorted from blood, taken in a trial of the OX40 agonist ivuxolimab. The chain couples TRBV5-1 to TRBJ2-1; weak D call: TRBD1 (6 bases). CDR3 residues: CASSFNRQVRNEQFF. In DNA, the CDR3 is TGCGCCAGCAGCTTCAACCGACAGGTTCGGAATGAGCAGTTCTTC.